This TCR beta chain was identified in a study of metastatic and nonmetastatic thyroid tumors. No patient received treatment before thyroid surgery. This clone appeared a single time. TCRdb re-clonotyped the PCR reads via MiXCR. The sample has over 40,000 clones, approximately 26% seen once. The sample was blood. The receptor's source is a male donor with papillary thyroid cancer or a benign thyroid nodule (not recorded which). Some clones in this sample may be carry-over from other donors' samples.

Here the CDR3 reads CASSLDPGAGAGELFF. CDR3 DNA: TGCGCCAGCAGCTTGGATCCGGGAGCCGGGGCCGGGGAGCTGTTTTTT. The chain recombines TRBV5-1 with TRBJ2-2; D might be TRBD2 (6 bases). This CDR3 has 16 amino acids. Germline assignment: CDR1 SGHRS and CDR2 YFSETQ. Trimming removed 0 bases from V and 6 bases from J, with 15 bases in between.